This T cell receptor (beta chain) is from a study of T cells in Graves' hyperthyroidism and ophthalmopathy. The germline V and J ends were trimmed by 8 bases and 6 bases, with 13 bases remaining between them. The CDR3 extends over 12 amino acids. Germline V gene data show CDR1 as LGHDT and CDR2 as YNNKEL (reference sequence). This clonotype has at least ten counts. Criteria for exclusion of patients were uncontrolled infection, other autoimmune disease, pregnancy or lactation. This sample holds PBMCs from less than 11 ml fresh peripheral blood. Amplification of TCR beta CDR3 regions was performed using RNA transcripts as template. An initial round of RT-PCR targeting the TCR CDR3 relied on the HTBI primer set. TCRdb reprocessed the multiplex PCR reads with MiXCR, giving one entry per CDR3 protein. The top ten clones hold about a third of a sample with roughly 350,000 distinct CDR3 sequences, around 13% of them seen once.

This clonotype originated in a woman aged 40 to 49 with Graves' ophthalmopathy. Sequencing was carried out using blood. The V and J genes are TRBV3-1 and TRBJ1-2; possible D gene TRBD1, 5 bases. This CDR3 reads CASSRDSDGYTF. CDR3 in DNA: TGTGCCAGCTCCCGGGACTCTGATGGCTACACCTTC.